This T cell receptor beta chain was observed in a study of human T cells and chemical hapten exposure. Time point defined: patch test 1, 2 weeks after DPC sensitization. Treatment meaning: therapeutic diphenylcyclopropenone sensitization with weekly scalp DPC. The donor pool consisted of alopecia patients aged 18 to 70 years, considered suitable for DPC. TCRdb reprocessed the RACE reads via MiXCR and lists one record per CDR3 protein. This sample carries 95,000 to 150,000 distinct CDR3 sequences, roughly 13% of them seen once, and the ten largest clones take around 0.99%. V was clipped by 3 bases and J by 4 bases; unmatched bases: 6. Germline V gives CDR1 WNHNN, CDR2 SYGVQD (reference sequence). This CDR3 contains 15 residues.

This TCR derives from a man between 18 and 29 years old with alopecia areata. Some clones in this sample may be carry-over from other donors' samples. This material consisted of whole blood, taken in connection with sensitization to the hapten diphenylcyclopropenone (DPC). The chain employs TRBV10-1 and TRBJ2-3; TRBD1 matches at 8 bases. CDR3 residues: CASSEFRGRADTQYF. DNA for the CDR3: TGCGCCAGCAGTGAATTCAGGGGGCGCGCAGATACGCAGTATTTT.